The T cell receptor (beta chain) under discussion was sequenced for a study of CD8 T cells in Susac syndrome. The study, taken as a whole, reports: Individuals included in the TCR sequencing and HLA analysis were acknowledged by the study to be relatively few in number.

Sequencing of TCR beta was performed on blood CD8+ and CD4+ T cells. An input of about 0.5 to 1 ug of RNA was subjected to reverse transcription using random hexamers. It was immunoSEQ multiplex PCR that amplified TCR beta CDR3 across 54 Vbeta and 13 Jbeta. TCRdb re-called the immunoSEQ multiplex PCR reads through MiXCR, storing one row per CDR3 protein. The sample lists approximately 220,000 distinct CDR3 sequences; around 95% were seen once. Remarks on this clonotype: Its antigen is not identified.

Looked up from germline, CDR1 is SQVTM and CDR2 is ANQGSEA. Losses at the gene ends were 4 bases for V and 4 bases for J; bases not matched to a gene: 7. The CDR3 covers 15 residues. V usage is TRBV29-1 and J usage is TRBJ1-1; 12 bases are a match to TRBD1. Input material: CD4+ T cells from PBMCs. The receptor's source is a human donor with multiple sclerosis. The CDR3 spells CSVVGTGGVGTEAFF. In DNA, the CDR3 is TGCAGCGTTGTTGGGACAGGGGGCGTAGGCACTGAAGCTTTCTTT.